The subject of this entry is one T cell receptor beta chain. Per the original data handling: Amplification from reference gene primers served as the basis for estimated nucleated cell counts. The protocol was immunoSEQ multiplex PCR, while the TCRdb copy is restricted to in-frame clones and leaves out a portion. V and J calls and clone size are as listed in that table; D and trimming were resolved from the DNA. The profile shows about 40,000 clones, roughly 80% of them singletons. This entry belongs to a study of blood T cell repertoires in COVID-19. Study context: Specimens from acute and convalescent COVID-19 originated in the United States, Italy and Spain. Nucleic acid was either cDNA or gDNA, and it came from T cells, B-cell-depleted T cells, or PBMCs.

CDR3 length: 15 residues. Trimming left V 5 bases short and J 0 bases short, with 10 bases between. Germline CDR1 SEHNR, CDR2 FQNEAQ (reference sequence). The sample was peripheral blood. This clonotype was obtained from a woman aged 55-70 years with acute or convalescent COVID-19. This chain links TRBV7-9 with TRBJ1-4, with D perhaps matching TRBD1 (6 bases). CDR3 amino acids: CASSPTGTTNEKLFF. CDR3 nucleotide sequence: TGTGCCAGCAGCCCCACAGGGACAACTAATGAAAAACTGTTTTTT.